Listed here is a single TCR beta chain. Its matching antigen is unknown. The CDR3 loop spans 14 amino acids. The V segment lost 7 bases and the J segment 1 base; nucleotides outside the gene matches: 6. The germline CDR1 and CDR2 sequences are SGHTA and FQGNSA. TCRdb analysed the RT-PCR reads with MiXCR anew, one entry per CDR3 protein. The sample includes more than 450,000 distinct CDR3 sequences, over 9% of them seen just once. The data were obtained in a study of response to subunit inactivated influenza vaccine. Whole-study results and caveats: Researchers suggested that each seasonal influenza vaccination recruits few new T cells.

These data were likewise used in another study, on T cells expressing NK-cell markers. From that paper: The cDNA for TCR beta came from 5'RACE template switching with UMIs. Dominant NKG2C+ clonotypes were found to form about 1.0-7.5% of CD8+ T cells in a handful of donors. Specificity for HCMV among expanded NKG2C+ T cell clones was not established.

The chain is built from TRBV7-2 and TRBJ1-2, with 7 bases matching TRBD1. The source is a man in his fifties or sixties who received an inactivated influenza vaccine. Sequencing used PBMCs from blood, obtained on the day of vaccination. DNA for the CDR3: TGTGCCAGCACTTCGGGACAGATTAACTATGGCTACACCTTC. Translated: CASTSGQINYGYTF.